Sequencing of this T cell receptor beta chain was carried out in a study of control samples from healthy donors and cancer patients. Per germline, CDR1 SGDLS and CDR2 YYNGEE. Between the trimmed V and J ends, which lost 3 bases and 3 bases, there was a span of 10 bases. The CDR3 sequence is 14 residues long. Generated by immunoSEQ multiplex PCR, the TCRdb table keeps only in-frame clones and is missing some. The table includes about 89,000 clones, about 83% detected once. Source material: blood. The source of this sequence is a woman in her thirties or forties in good health. V is TRBV9 and J is TRBJ2-1, with a weak D call TRBD2 (5 bases). CDR3 residues: CASSGPGNYNEQFF. Written as DNA, the CDR3 is TGTGCCAGCAGCGGCCCGGGGAACTACAATGAGCAGTTCTTC.